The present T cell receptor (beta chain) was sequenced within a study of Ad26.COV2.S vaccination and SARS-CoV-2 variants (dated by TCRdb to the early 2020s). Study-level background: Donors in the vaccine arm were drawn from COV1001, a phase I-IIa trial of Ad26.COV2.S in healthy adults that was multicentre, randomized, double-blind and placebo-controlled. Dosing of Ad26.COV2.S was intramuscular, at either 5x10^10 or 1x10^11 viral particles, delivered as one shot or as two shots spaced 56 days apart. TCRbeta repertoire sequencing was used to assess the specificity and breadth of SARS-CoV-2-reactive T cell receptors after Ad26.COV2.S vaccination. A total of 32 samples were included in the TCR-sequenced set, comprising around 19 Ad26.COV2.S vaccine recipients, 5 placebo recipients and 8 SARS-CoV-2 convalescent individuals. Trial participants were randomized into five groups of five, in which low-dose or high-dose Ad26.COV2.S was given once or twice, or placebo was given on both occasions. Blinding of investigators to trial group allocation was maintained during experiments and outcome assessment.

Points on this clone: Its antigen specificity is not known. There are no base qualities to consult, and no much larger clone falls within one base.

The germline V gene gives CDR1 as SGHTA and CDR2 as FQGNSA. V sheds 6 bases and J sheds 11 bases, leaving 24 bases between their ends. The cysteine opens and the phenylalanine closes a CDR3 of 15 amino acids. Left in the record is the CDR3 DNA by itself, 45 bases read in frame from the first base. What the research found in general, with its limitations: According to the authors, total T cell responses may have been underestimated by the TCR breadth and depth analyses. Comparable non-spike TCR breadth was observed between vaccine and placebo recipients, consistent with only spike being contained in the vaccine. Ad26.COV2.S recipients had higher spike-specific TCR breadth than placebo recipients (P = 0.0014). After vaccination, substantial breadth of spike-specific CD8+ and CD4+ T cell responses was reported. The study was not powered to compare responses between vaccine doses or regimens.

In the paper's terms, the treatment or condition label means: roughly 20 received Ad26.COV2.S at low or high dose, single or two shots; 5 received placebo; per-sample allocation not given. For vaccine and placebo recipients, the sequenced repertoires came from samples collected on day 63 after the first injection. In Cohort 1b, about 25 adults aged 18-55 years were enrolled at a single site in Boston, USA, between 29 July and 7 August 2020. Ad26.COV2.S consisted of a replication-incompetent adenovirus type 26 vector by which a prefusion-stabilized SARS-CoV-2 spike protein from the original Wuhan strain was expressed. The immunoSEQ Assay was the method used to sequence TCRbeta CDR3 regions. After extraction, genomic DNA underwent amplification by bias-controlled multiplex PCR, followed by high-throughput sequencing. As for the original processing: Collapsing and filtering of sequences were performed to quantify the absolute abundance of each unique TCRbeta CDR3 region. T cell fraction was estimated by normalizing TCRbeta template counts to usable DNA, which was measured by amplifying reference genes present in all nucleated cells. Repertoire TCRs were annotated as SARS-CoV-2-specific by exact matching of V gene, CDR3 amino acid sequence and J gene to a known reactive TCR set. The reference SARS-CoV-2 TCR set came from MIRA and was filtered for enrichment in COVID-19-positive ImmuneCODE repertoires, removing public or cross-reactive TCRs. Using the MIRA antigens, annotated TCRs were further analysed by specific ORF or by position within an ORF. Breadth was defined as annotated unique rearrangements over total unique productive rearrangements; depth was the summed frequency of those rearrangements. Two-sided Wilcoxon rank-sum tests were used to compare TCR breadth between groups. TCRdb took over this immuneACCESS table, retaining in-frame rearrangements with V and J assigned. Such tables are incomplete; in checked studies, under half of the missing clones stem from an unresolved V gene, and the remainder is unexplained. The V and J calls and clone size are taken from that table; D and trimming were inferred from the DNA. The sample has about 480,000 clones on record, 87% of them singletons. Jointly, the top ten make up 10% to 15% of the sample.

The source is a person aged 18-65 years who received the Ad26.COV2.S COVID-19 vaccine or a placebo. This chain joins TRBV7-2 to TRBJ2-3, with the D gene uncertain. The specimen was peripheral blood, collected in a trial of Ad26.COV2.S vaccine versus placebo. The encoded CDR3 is CASSFRTAGPSKQYF. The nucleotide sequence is TGTGCCAGCAGTTTTCGGACGGCCGGGCCTTCGAAGCAGTATTTT.